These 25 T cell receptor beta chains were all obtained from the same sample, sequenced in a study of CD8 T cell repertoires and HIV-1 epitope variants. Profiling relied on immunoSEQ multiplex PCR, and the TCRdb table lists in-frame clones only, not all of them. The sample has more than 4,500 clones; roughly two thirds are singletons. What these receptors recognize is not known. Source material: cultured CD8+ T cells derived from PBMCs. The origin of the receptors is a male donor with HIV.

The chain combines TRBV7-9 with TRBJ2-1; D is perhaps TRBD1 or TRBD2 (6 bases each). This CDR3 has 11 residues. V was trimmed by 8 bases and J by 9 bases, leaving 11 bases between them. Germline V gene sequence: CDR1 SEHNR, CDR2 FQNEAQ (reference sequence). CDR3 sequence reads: CASLQGGEQFF. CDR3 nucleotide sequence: TGTGCCAGCTTACAGGGAGGTGAGCAGTTCTTC.

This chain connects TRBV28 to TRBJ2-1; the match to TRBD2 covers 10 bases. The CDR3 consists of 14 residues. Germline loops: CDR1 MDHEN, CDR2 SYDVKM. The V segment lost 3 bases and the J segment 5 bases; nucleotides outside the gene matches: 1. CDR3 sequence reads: CASSFSGRDNEQFF. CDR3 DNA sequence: TGTGCCAGCAGTTTCAGCGGGAGGGACAATGAGCAGTTCTTC.

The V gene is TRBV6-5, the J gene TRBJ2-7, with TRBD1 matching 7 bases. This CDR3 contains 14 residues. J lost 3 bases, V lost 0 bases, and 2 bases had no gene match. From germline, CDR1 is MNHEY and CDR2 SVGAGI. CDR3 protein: CASSYSAGGYEQYF. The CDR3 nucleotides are TGTGCCAGCAGTTACTCGGCAGGGGGCTACGAGCAGTACTTC.

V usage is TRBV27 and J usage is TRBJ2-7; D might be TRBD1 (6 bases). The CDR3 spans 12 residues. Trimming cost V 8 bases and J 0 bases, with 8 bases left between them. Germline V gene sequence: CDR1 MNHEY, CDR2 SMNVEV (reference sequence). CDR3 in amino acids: CASRDNSYEQYF. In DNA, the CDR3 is TGTGCCAGCCGGGACAACTCCTACGAGCAGTACTTC.

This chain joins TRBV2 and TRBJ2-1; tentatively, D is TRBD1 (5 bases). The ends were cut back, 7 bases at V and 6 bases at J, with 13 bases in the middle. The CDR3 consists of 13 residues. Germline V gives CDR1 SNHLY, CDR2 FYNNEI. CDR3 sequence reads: CASTMSRGNEQFF. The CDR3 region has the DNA TGTGCCAGCACGATGTCAAGGGGCAATGAGCAGTTCTTC.

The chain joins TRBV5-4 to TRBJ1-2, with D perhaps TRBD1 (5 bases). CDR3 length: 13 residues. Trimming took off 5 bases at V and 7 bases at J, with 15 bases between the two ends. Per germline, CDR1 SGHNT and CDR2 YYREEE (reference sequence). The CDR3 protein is CASSLGVQLGYTF. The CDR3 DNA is TGTGCCAGCAGTCTGGGGGTACAGCTTGGCTACACCTTC.

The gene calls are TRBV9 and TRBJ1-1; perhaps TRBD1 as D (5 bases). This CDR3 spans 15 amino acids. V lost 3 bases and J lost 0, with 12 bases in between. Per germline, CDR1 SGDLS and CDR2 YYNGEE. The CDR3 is CASSEAGNMNTEAFF. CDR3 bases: TGTGCCAGCAGCGAAGCAGGGAATATGAACACTGAAGCTTTCTTT.

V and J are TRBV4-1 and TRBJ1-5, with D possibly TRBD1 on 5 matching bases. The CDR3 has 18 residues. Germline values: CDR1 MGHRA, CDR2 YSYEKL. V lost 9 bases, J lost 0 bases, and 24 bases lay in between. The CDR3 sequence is CARWLGRPYLYSNQPQHF. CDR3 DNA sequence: TGCGCCAGGTGGTTGGGACGTCCTTACCTCTATAGCAATCAGCCCCAGCATTTT.

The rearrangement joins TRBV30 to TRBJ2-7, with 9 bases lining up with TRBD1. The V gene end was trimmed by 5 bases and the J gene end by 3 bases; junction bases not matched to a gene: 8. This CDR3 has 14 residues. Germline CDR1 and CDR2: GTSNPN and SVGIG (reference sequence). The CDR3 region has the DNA TGTGCCTGGGACCCGGGACAGGGAAACTACGAGCAGTACTTC. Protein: CAWDPGQGNYEQYF.

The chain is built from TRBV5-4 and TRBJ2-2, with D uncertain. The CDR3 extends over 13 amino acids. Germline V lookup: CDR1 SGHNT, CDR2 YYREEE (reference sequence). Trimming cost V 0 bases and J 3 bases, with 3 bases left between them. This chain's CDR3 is CASSLVDTGELFF. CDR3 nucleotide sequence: TGTGCCAGCAGCTTGGTCGACACCGGGGAGCTGTTTTTT.

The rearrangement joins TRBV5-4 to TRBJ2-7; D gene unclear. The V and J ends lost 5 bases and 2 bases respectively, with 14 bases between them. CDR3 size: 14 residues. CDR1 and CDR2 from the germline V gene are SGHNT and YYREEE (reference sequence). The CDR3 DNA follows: TGTGCCAGCAGTTCAGATGTCTCGGCCTACGAGCAGTACTTC. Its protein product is CASSSDVSAYEQYF. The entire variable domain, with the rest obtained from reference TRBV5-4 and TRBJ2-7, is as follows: ETGVTQSPTHLIKTRGQQVTLRCSSQSGHNTVSWYQQALGQGPQFIFQYYREEENGRGNFPPRFSGLQFPNYSSELNVNALELDDSALYLCASSSDVSAYEQYFGPGTRLTVT.

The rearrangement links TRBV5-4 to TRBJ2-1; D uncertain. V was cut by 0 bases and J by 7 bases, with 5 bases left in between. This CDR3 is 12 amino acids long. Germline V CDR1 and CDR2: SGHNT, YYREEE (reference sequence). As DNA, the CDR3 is TGTGCCAGCAGCTTGGGCAGAAATGAGCAGTTCTTC. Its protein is CASSLGRNEQFF.

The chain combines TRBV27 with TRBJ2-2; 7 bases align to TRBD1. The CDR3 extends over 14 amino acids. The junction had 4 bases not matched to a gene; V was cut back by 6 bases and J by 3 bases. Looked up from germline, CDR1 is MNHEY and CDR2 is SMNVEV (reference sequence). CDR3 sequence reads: CASSSTGDTGELFF. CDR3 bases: TGTGCCAGCAGCTCCACAGGGGACACCGGGGAGCTGTTTTTT.

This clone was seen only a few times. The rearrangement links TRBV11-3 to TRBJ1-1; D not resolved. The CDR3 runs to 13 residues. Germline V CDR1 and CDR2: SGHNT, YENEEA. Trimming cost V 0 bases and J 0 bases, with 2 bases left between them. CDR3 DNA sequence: TGTGCCAGCAGCTTAGAGGTGAACACTGAAGCTTTCTTT. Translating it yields CASSLEVNTEAFF.

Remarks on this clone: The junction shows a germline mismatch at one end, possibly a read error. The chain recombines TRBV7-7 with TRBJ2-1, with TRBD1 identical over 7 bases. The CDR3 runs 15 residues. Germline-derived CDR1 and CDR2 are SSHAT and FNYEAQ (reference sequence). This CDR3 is CASSPGQLSYNEQFF. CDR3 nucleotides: TGTGCTAGCAGCCCGGGACAGCTCTCCTACAATGAGCAGTTCTTC. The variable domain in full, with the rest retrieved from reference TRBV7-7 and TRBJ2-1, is GAGVSQSPRYKVTKRGQDVTLRCDPISSHATLYWYQQALGQGPEFLTYFNYEAQPDKSGLPSDRFSAERPEGSISTLTIQRTEQRDSAMYRCASSPGQLSYNEQFFGPGTRLTVL.

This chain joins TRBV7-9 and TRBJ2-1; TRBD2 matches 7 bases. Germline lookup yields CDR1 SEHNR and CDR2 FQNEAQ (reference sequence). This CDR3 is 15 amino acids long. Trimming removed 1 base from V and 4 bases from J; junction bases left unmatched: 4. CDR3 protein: CASSLGGGTYNEQFF. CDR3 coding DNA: TGTGCCAGCAGCTTAGGGGGGGGAACATACAATGAGCAGTTCTTC.

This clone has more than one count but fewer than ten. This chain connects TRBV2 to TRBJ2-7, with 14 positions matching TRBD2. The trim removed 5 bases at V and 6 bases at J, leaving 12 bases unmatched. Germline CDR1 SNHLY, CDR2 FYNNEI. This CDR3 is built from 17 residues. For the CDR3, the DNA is TGTGCCAGCAGTACGGGACTAGCGGGAGTGGGCGCCTCCGAGCAGTACTTC. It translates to CASSTGLAGVGASEQYF.

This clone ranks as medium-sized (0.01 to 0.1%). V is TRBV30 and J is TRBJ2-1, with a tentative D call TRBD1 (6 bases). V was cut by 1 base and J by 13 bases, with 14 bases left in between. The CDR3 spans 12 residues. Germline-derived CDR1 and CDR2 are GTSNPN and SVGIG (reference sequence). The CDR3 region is CAWSEGEQLQFF. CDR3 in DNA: TGTGCCTGGAGTGAGGGGGAACAGCTCCAGTTCTTC.

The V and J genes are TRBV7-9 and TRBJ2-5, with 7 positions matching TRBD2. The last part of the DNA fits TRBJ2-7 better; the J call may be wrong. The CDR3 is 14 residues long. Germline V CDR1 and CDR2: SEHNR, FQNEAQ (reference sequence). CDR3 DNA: TGTGCCAGCAGCTCCCCTAGCGGACCCTACGAGCAGTACTTC. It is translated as CASSSPSGPYEQYF.

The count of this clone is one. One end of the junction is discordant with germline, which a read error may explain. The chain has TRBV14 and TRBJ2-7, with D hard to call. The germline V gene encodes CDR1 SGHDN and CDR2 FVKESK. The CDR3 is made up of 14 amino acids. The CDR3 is CTSSQDYGSYEQYF. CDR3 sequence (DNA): TGTACCAGCAGCCAAGATTACGGCTCCTACGAGCAGTACTTC.

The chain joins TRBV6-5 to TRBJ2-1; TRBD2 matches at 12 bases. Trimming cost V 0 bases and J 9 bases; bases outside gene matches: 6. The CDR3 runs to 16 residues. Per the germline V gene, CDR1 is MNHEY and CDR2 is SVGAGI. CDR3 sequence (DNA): TGTGCCAGCAGTTACTCTCCTAGCGGGGGGGCCCGTGAGCAGTTCTTC. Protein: CASSYSPSGGAREQFF.

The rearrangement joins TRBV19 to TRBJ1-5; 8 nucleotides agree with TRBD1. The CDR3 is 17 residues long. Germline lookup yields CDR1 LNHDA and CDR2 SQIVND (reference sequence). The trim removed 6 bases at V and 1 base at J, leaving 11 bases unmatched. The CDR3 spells CASRDYTGGGSNQPQHF. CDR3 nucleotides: TGTGCCAGTAGAGACTATACAGGGGGAGGGAGCAATCAGCCCCAGCATTTT.

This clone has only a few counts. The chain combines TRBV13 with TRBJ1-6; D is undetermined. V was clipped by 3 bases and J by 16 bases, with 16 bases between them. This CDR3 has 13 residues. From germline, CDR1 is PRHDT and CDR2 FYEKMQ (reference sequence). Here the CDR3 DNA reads TGTGCCAGCAGCTTTAGTACCCCAGGACCACTCCACTTT. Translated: CASSFSTPGPLHF.

CDR3 loop: CASSYSTGVYNEQFF. As DNA, the CDR3 is TGTGCCAGCAGTTACTCGACAGGGGTCTACAATGAGCAGTTCTTC. The gene calls are TRBV6-6 and TRBJ2-1; 8 bases fit TRBD1. V lost 0 bases to trimming and J lost 3 bases; unmatched junction nucleotides: 1. The CDR3 loop spans 15 amino acids. Germline lookup yields CDR1 MNHNY and CDR2 SVGAGI (reference sequence).

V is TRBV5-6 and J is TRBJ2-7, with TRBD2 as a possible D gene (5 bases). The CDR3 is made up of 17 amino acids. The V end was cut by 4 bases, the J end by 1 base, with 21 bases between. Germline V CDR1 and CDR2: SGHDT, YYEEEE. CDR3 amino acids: CASSGALGEEDSYEQYF. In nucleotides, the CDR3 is TGTGCCAGCAGCGGAGCATTGGGCGAGGAGGATTCCTACGAGCAGTACTTC.